This T cell receptor (beta chain) was captured by sequencing in a study of technical replicates of blood from a handful of donors. CDR3 length: 11 amino acids. Trimming left V 2 bases short and J 4 bases short, with 6 bases between. Per germline, CDR1 GTSNPN and CDR2 SVGIG (reference sequence). Libraries were prepared by immunoSEQ multiplex PCR; TCRdb keeps only in-frame clonotypes and omits some of them. The sample lists more than 80,000 clones; 85% to 95% were seen once. The source material was T cells isolated from PBMCs. This clonotype was sampled from a human donor in good health. This rearrangement joins TRBV30 to TRBJ2-7; the D is unclear. The chain's CDR3 is CAWSSSYEQYF. The CDR3 DNA reads as TGTGCCTGGAGTTCTTCTTACGAGCAGTACTTC.